This is a list of T cell receptor beta chains from one sample in a study of T-cell memory formation after mild COVID-19. TCRdb re-called the 5' RACE reads with MiXCR, one entry per CDR3 protein. Here the sample spans 100,000 to 150,000 distinct CDR3 sequences, 15% to 20% being singletons. The sequencing sample was made of PBMCs or a T cell subset sorted from them (not recorded which). Every receptor here comes from a man younger than 35 who had mild COVID-19 (a few samples of this study predate the infection). Cell type and time point are not known. Both conserved end residues are trimmed from each CDR3.

TRBV4-1	TRBJ1-1	ASRGFLKGTEAF
TRBV7-9	TRBJ1-2	ASSLGSVIYGYT
TRBV3-1	TRBJ2-3	ASSQNPGDPTTDTQY
TRBV5-1	TRBJ2-1	ASSPGANPTKGEQF
TRBV5-1	TRBJ2-1	ASSGRTGIGEQF
TRBV11-2	TRBJ2-7	ASSTQATYEQY
TRBV10-3	TRBJ2-2	AISERGSSTGELF
TRBV2	TRBJ2-7	ASSETYEQY
TRBV4-3	TRBJ2-3	ASSQGAGTSGYNTQY
TRBV12-3/TRBV12-4	TRBJ2-2	ASSRTFGELF
TRBV19	TRBJ2-2	ASTKGLAGGRVTGELF
TRBV7-2	TRBJ2-3	ASSLAFQGTDTQY
TRBV5-1	TRBJ2-3	ASRVGADTQY
TRBV18	TRBJ1-2	ASSPGGGSPGYT
TRBV7-2	TRBJ2-7	ASSGSPSGGWN
TRBV7-2	TRBJ2-7	ASSLGPTPLEQY
TRBV11-2	TRBJ2-7	ASSLPLDEGRGREQY
TRBV5-1	TRBJ2-3	ASSLGLAGEGTDTQY
TRBV7-3	TRBJ2-5	ASSSRGVGGQETQY
TRBV7-2	TRBJ2-1	ASSLRQGEYNEQF
TRBV7-6	TRBJ2-3	ASSLAYIRGPESPTDTQY
TRBV7-2	TRBJ2-3	ASSLGGLFHSTDTQY
TRBV20-1	TRBJ2-1	SASGGQRGGEQF
TRBV10-3	TRBJ2-5	AIAVWQQETQY
TRBV5-1	TRBJ2-6	ASSFGFTGANVLT
TRBV7-2	TRBJ1-5	ASSFGDYSNQPQH
TRBV7-8	TRBJ1-1	ASSYFDRNTEAF
TRBV4-2	TRBJ1-5	ASSGRKPQH
TRBV20-1	TRBJ2-5	SAKEHRGLQETQY